A selection of T cell receptor beta chains follows, all from one sample in a study of HIV-infected patients and healthy controls. From the 5' RACE reads, TCRdb called clonotypes with MiXCR, one entry per CDR3 protein. The sample has over 10,000 distinct CDR3 sequences, around 9.9% seen once; the top ten hold about 6%. The sample was blood. These receptors all stem from an adult in good health. Each CDR3 is given with its conserved first and last residue. A D gene is named only where the DNA matches it firmly. Clone size, where shown, is once, few, many, or a class for clones that have expanded.

D gene: TRBD2
J gene: TRBJ2-1
clone size: large
V gene: TRBV7-9
CDR3 protein: CASSLGTSSNEQFF
CDR3 DNA: TGTGCCAGCAGCTTGGGGACTAGCAGCAATGAGCAGTTCTTC

D gene: .
J gene: TRBJ1-3
clone size: .
V gene: TRBV12-3/TRBV12-4
CDR3 protein: CASRPQGGSGNTIYF
CDR3 DNA: TGTGCCAGCCGACCACAGGGCGGATCTGGAAACACCATATATTTT

D gene: TRBD2
J gene: TRBJ2-1
clone size: .
V gene: TRBV19
CDR3 protein: CASSIAQRGNPAYEQFF
CDR3 DNA: TGTGCCAGTAGTATAGCCCAGCGGGGAAATCCGGCCTATGAGCAGTTCTTC

D gene: TRBD2
J gene: TRBJ2-1
clone size: many
V gene: TRBV6-1
CDR3 protein: CASSVPSGRAYEQFF
CDR3 DNA: TGTGCCAGCAGTGTCCCGAGCGGGAGGGCCTATGAGCAGTTCTTC

D gene: .
J gene: TRBJ2-5
clone size: many
V gene: TRBV28
CDR3 protein: CASNSRYRGETQYF
CDR3 DNA: TGTGCCAGCAACTCACGGTATAGGGGAGAGACCCAGTACTTC

D gene: TRBD2
J gene: TRBJ2-1
clone size: many
V gene: TRBV20-1
CDR3 protein: CSARDATSGTNEQFF
CDR3 DNA: TGCAGTGCTAGAGATGCGACTAGCGGGACCAATGAGCAGTTCTTC

D gene: TRBD1
J gene: TRBJ1-2
clone size: .
V gene: TRBV27
CDR3 protein: CASSSDRGLTNYGYTF
CDR3 DNA: TGTGCCAGCAGTTCGGACAGGGGGCTTACTAACTATGGCTACACCTTC

D gene: .
J gene: TRBJ2-1
clone size: few
V gene: TRBV7-8
CDR3 protein: CASSPPGLPPYNEQFF
CDR3 DNA: TGTGCCAGCAGCCCACCGGGACTCCCCCCTTACAATGAGCAGTTCTTC

D gene: .
J gene: TRBJ2-1
clone size: medium-sized
V gene: TRBV6-6
CDR3 protein: CASMAGGPEQFF
CDR3 DNA: TGTGCCAGCATGGCTGGGGGTCCTGAGCAGTTCTTC

D gene: .
J gene: TRBJ2-1
clone size: many
V gene: TRBV11-2
CDR3 protein: CASSPAGGSKQFF
CDR3 DNA: TGTGCCAGCAGTCCAGCCGGGGGTTCCAAGCAGTTCTTC

D gene: TRBD2
J gene: TRBJ2-1
clone size: large
V gene: TRBV20-1
CDR3 protein: CSAPLADEQFF
CDR3 DNA: TGCAGTGCTCCTCTAGCGGATGAGCAGTTCTTC

D gene: TRBD2
J gene: TRBJ2-7
clone size: large
V gene: TRBV10-2
CDR3 protein: CASSQTSGRIQEQYF
CDR3 DNA: TGCGCCAGCAGTCAAACTAGCGGGAGAATTCAAGAGCAGTACTTC

D gene: .
J gene: TRBJ1-2
clone size: many
V gene: TRBV7-2
CDR3 protein: CASSPRTREGYTF
CDR3 DNA: TGTGCCAGCAGCCCTAGGACGCGCGAAGGCTACACCTTC

D gene: TRBD1
J gene: TRBJ1-5
clone size: .
V gene: TRBV4-1
CDR3 protein: CASSQEGDSYSNQPQHF
CDR3 DNA: TGCGCCAGCAGCCAAGAAGGGGACAGTTATAGCAATCAGCCCCAGCATTTT

D gene: .
J gene: TRBJ2-1
clone size: many
V gene: TRBV7-7
CDR3 protein: CASSFRARSSYNEQFF
CDR3 DNA: TGTGCTAGCAGCTTCCGTGCTAGGAGCTCCTACAATGAGCAGTTCTTC

D gene: .
J gene: TRBJ1-1
clone size: few
V gene: TRBV19
CDR3 protein: CASSLGHLLSSTEAFF
CDR3 DNA: TGTGCCAGTAGCCTCGGTCACCTCCTCAGCAGCACTGAAGCTTTCTTT

D gene: .
J gene: TRBJ2-4
clone size: few
V gene: TRBV6-1
CDR3 protein: CASSRDTAKNIQYF
CDR3 DNA: TGTGCCAGCAGTAGAGACACAGCCAAAAACATTCAGTACTTC

D gene: .
J gene: TRBJ2-5
clone size: medium-sized
V gene: TRBV2
CDR3 protein: CASIPGGPGQTQYF
CDR3 DNA: TGTGCCAGCATCCCAGGGGGGCCTGGACAGACCCAGTACTTC

D gene: TRBD1
J gene: TRBJ1-1
clone size: .
V gene: TRBV3-1
CDR3 protein: CASSQDPRGRAAEAFF
CDR3 DNA: TGTGCCAGCAGCCAAGATCCCAGGGGGCGAGCCGCTGAAGCTTTCTTT

D gene: TRBD1
J gene: TRBJ1-5
clone size: many
V gene: TRBV4-1
CDR3 protein: CASSQGQGATQPQHF
CDR3 DNA: TGCGCCAGCAGCCAAGGACAGGGCGCGACTCAGCCCCAGCATTTT

D gene: .
J gene: TRBJ2-1
clone size: medium-sized
V gene: TRBV5-1
CDR3 protein: CASSLSASNEQFF
CDR3 DNA: TGCGCCAGCAGCTTGAGCGCCTCCAATGAGCAGTTCTTC

D gene: .
J gene: TRBJ2-1
clone size: .
V gene: TRBV4-1
CDR3 protein: CASSQEERGYNEQFF
CDR3 DNA: TGCGCCAGCAGCCAAGAAGAACGGGGTTACAATGAGCAGTTCTTC

D gene: .
J gene: TRBJ2-1
clone size: medium-sized
V gene: TRBV28
CDR3 protein: CASSYPPPNEQFF
CDR3 DNA: TGTGCCAGCAGTTACCCCCCCCCGAATGAGCAGTTCTTC

D gene: TRBD2
J gene: TRBJ2-3
clone size: .
V gene: TRBV5-1
CDR3 protein: CASDPSGSSTDTQYF
CDR3 DNA: TGCGCCAGCGATCCTAGCGGGAGTAGCACAGATACGCAGTATTTT

D gene: .
J gene: TRBJ2-3
clone size: medium-sized
V gene: TRBV11-2
CDR3 protein: CASSLVSVGIGTDTQYF
CDR3 DNA: TGTGCCAGCAGCTTAGTATCGGTCGGGATTGGCACAGATACGCAGTATTTT

D gene: .
J gene: TRBJ2-7
clone size: many
V gene: TRBV3-1
CDR3 protein: CASSPRGPGGGSYEQYF
CDR3 DNA: TGTGCCAGCAGCCCGAGAGGACCCGGGGGAGGATCCTACGAGCAGTACTTC

D gene: .
J gene: TRBJ1-5
clone size: many
V gene: TRBV5-5
CDR3 protein: CASSLTGGSGQPQHF
CDR3 DNA: TGTGCCAGCAGCTTGACAGGAGGGTCCGGTCAACCCCAGCATTTT

D gene: .
J gene: TRBJ2-7
clone size: many
V gene: TRBV20-1
CDR3 protein: CSAKQGGYEQYF
CDR3 DNA: TGCAGTGCTAAGCAAGGGGGCTACGAGCAGTACTTC

D gene: .
J gene: TRBJ2-6
clone size: once
V gene: TRBV3-1
CDR3 protein: CASNNSPSGANVLTF
CDR3 DNA: TGTGCCAGCAACAACAGCCCCTCTGGGGCCAACGTCCTGACTTTC

D gene: .
J gene: TRBJ2-1
clone size: many
V gene: TRBV7-2
CDR3 protein: CASSLDVSAYNEQFF
CDR3 DNA: TGTGCCAGCAGCTTAGACGTGTCCGCCTACAATGAGCAGTTCTTC

D gene: .
J gene: TRBJ2-7
clone size: .
V gene: TRBV28
CDR3 protein: CASSFRGNQPGEQYF
CDR3 DNA: TGTGCCAGCAGTTTTCGAGGGAACCAACCAGGGGAGCAGTACTTC

D gene: .
J gene: TRBJ2-5
clone size: .
V gene: TRBV20-1
CDR3 protein: CSAERGVRETQYF
CDR3 DNA: TGCAGTGCAGAACGAGGAGTACGAGAGACCCAGTACTTC

D gene: TRBD1
J gene: TRBJ2-7
clone size: .
V gene: TRBV5-1
CDR3 protein: CASSLSGQGPDEQYF
CDR3 DNA: TGCGCCAGCAGCTTGTCGGGACAGGGTCCCGACGAGCAGTACTTC

D gene: .
J gene: TRBJ1-1
clone size: many
V gene: TRBV4-2
CDR3 protein: CASSLGDTEAFF
CDR3 DNA: TGTGCCAGCAGTTTGGGGGACACTGAAGCTTTCTTT

D gene: TRBD1
J gene: TRBJ1-2
clone size: .
V gene: TRBV5-4
CDR3 protein: CASSIPTGQGAGYGYTF
CDR3 DNA: TGTGCCAGCAGCATACCCACCGGACAGGGGGCAGGGTATGGCTACACCTTC

D gene: TRBD1
J gene: TRBJ2-2
clone size: many
V gene: TRBV5-1
CDR3 protein: CASSLTQGDPGNTGELFF
CDR3 DNA: TGCGCCAGCAGCTTGACCCAGGGGGACCCCGGAAACACCGGGGAGCTGTTTTTT

D gene: .
J gene: TRBJ1-2
clone size: .
V gene: TRBV3-1
CDR3 protein: CASSSGYSSYGYTF
CDR3 DNA: TGTGCCAGCAGCTCAGGCTACAGCAGCTATGGCTACACCTTC

D gene: .
J gene: TRBJ1-2
clone size: many
V gene: TRBV28
CDR3 protein: CASSRGGGSYGYTF
CDR3 DNA: TGTGCCAGCAGTCGGGGGGGTGGCAGCTATGGCTACACCTTC

D gene: TRBD1
J gene: TRBJ1-5
clone size: many
V gene: TRBV6-2/TRBV6-3
CDR3 protein: CASSYKGTGSFGPQHF
CDR3 DNA: TGTGCCAGCAGTTACAAAGGGACAGGGTCTTTTGGGCCCCAGCATTTT

D gene: TRBD1
J gene: TRBJ2-7
clone size: .
V gene: TRBV10-3
CDR3 protein: CAISRTGFEEQYF
CDR3 DNA: TGTGCCATCAGCCGGACAGGGTTTGAAGAGCAGTACTTC